This TCR beta chain was sequenced during a study of early T cells in non-severe SARS-CoV-2 infection. This clonotype was observed a handful of times. From the 5' RACE reads, TCRdb called clonotypes with MiXCR, one entry per CDR3 protein. The sample contains tens of thousands of distinct CDR3 sequences, approximately 15% of which appear only once. The germline gives CDR1 SQVTM, CDR2 ANQGSEA. This CDR3 spans 14 amino acids. J gave up 6 bases and V 7 bases, and 5 bases lay outside the gene matches. Sequenced here: whole blood, sampled at baseline. The J gene is TRBJ2-2, the V gene TRBV29-1, with TRBD2 matching over 13 bases. This clonotype was sampled from an adult who was a healthcare worker with PCR-confirmed SARS-CoV-2 infection or an uninfected control (not recorded which). The CDR3 DNA reads TGCAGCGGGACTAGCGGGAGAAGCGCCGGGGAGCTGTTTTTT. Its protein is CSGTSGRSAGELFF.